Sequencing of this T cell receptor beta chain was carried out in a study of blood T cells in healthy people across ages. This CDR3 spans 14 amino acids. The germline V gene encodes CDR1 DFQATT and CDR2 SNEGSKA (reference sequence). After removal of 6 bases from V and 1 base from J, the junction contained 4 bases not matched to a gene. Study results and limitations: The unknown donor CMV status may have confounded expanded clonotype changes.

Regarding this clonotype: Its target is unknown.

It was with a sample-barcoded 5' primer and a J-beta primer mix that a second PCR of roughly 7 to 12 cycles was run. Each CDR3 protein gets one entry after TCRdb re-called the 5' RACE reads with MiXCR. In the table there are around 1,900,000 distinct CDR3 sequences, approximately 40% of which are singletons. Isolation of PBMCs gave at least 7 million cells per sample. The receptor was derived from a human donor in good health. Material: blood. This chain joins TRBV20-1 and TRBJ1-5, with 9 bases matching TRBD1. This CDR3 is CSAGQGSSNQPQHF. DNA of the CDR3: TGCAGTGCGGGACAGGGTTCGAGCAATCAGCCCCAGCATTTT.